The entry that follows covers one T cell receptor (beta chain) sequence. Its cognate antigen is unknown. Some clones are missing from TCRdb's copy, which holds only in-frame ones; the method was immunoSEQ multiplex PCR. The data contain about 36,000 clones, approximately 94% of them singletons. V shed 0 bases and J shed 2 bases, with 6 bases lying between them. The V gene's germline CDR1 is SGHDT and CDR2 YYEEEE. The CDR3 runs to 15 residues. This entry comes from a study of graft-versus-host responses after intestinal transplantation. Looking at the study overall: The whole recipient group had anti-thymocyte globulin induction followed by tacrolimus and steroids for two to four years.

Sequences were derived from unstimulated CD4+ T cells sorted from spleen or lymph node cells, sampled before transplant. The V call is TRBV5-6, the J call TRBJ1-6, with a tentative D call TRBD1 (6 bases). This TCR came from a human donor who was the organ donor for an intestinal transplant. CDR3 nucleotide sequence: TGTGCCAGCAGCTTGGGACAGGCCTATAATTCACCCCTCCACTTT. This translates into CASSLGQAYNSPLHF.